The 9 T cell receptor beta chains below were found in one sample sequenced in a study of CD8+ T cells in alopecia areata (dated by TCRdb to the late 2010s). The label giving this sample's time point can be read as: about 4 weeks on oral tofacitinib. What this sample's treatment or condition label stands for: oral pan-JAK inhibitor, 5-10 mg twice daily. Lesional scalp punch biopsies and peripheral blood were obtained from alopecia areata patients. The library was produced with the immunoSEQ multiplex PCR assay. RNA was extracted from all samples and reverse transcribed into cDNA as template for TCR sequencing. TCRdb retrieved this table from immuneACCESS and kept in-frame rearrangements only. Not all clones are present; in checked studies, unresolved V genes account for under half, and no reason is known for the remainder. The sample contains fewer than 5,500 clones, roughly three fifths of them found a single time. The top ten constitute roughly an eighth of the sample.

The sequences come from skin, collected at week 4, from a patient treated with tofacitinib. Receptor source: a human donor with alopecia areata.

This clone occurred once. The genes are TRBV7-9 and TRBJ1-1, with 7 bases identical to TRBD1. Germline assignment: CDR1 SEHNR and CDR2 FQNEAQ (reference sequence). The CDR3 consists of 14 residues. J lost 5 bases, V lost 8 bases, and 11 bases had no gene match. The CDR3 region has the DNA TGTGCCAGCGGATCAGGACAGGCTGGGACTGAAGCTTTCTTT. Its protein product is CASGSGQAGTEAFF.

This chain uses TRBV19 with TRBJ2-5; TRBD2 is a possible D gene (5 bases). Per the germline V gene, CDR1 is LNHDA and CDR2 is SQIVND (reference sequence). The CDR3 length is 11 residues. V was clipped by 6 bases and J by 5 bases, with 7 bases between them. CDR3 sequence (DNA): TGTGCCAGTAGCCCGGGGGAGACCCAGTACTTC. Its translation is CASSPGETQYF.

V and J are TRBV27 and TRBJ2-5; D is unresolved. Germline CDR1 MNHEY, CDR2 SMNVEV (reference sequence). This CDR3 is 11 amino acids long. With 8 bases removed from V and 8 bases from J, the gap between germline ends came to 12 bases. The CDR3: CASRTGRTQYF. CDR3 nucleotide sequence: TGTGCCAGCCGGACGGGCCGCACCCAGTACTTC.

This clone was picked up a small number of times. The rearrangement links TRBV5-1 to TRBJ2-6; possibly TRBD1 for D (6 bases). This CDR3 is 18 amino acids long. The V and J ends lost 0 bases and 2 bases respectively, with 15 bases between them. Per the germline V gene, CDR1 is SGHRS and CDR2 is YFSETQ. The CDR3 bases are TGCGCCAGCAGCTTGGACGGGACACCTACCCCTGGGGCCAACGTCCTGACTTTC. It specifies CASSLDGTPTPGANVLTF.

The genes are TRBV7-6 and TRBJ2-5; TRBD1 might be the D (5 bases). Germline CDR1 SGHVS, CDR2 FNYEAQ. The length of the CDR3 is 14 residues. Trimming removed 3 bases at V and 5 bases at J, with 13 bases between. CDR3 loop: CASSFSGYWETQYF. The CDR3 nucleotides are TGTGCCAGCAGCTTCTCAGGGTATTGGGAGACCCAGTACTTC.

CDR3 in DNA: TGTGCCAGCACCCGGACAGGGGGTACAGATACGCAGTATTTT. Translating it yields CASTRTGGTDTQYF. V usage is TRBV5-4 and J usage is TRBJ2-3, with 10 bases fitting TRBD1. CDR1 SGHNT and CDR2 YYREEE come from the germline V gene (reference sequence). This CDR3 contains 14 residues. With V trimmed by 6 bases and J by 3 bases, 4 bases remained unmatched.

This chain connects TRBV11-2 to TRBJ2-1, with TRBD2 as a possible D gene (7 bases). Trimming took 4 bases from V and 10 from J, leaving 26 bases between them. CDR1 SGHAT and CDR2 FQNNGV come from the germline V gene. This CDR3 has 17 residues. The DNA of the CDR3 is TGTGCCAGCAGCTCGGCGGGGGCGGCGGGCCTGGTATCCGAGCAGTTCTTC. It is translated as CASSSAGAAGLVSEQFF.

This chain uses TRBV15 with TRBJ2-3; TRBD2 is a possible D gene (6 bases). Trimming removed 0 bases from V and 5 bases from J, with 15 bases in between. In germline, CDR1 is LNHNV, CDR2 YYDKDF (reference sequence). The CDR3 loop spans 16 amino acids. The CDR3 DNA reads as TGTGCCACCAGCAGAGAGAGGGGAGGCACGGGAGATACGCAGTATTTT. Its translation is CATSRERGGTGDTQYF.

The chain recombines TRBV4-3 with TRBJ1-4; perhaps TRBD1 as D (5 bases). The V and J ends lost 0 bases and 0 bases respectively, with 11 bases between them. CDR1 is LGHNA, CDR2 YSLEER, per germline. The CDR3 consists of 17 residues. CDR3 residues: CASSQDRTSSTNEKLFF. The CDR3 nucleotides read TGCGCCAGCAGCCAAGATAGGACATCCTCAACTAATGAAAAACTGTTTTTT.